This TCR beta chain originates from a study of identical twins. Whole-study findings and limits: Sequences that were out-of-frame, alpha and twin-shared displayed an excess of low generation probability. Reduced insertions were recorded for abundant cord blood beta clonotypes, with no such pattern in memory repertoires. In beta out-of-frame sequences, the excess sharing between twins was weaker.

This clonotype was seen only once. The antigen remains unidentified. CDR1 MDHEN and CDR2 SYDVKM come from the germline V gene. The CDR3 has 10 residues. V was trimmed by 10 bases and J by 8 bases, leaving 11 bases between them. TCRdb reprocessed the 5' RACE reads with MiXCR, giving one entry per CDR3 protein. The sample contains around 550,000 distinct CDR3 sequences, roughly 15% of which appear only once. The data were also submitted as part of a second study, on yellow fever vaccine responses in identical twins.

The sequence was obtained from a woman younger than 35 in good health. The sequenced material came from CD4+ T cells sorted from blood. The chain uses TRBV28 and TRBJ1-1; no clear D gene. The CDR3, as DNA: TGTGCCACAACTAGGCTCGAAGCTTTCTTT. Its protein is CATTRLEAFF.